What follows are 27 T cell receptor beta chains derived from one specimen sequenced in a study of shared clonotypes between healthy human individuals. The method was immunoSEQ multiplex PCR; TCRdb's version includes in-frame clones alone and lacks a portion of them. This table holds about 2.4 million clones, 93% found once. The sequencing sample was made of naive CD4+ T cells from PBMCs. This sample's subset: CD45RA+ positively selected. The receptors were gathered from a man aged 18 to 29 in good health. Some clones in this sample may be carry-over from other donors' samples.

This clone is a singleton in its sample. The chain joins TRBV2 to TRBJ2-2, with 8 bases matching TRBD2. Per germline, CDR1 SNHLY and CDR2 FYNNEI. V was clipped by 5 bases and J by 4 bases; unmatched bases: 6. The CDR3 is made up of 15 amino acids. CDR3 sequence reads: CASSRVSGSTGELFF. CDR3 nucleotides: TGTGCCAGCAGTAGAGTGAGCGGGAGCACCGGGGAGCTGTTTTTT.

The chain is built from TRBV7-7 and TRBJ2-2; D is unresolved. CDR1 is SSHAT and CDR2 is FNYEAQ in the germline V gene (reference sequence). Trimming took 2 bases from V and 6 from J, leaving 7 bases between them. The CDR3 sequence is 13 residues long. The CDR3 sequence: CASSLRYPGELFF. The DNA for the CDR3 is TGTGCCAGCAGCTTACGGTACCCCGGGGAGCTGTTTTTT.

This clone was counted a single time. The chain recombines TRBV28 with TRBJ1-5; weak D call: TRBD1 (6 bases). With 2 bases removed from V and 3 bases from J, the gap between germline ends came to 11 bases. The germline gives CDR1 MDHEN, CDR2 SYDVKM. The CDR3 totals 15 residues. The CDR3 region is CASSLMDRDNQPQHF. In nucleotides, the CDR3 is TGTGCCAGCAGTTTAATGGACAGAGACAATCAGCCCCAGCATTTT.

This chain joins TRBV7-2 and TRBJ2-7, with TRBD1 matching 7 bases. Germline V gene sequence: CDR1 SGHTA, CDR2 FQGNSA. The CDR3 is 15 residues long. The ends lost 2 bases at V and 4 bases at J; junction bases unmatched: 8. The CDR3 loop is CASSLRTGSEYEQYF. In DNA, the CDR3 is TGTGCCAGCAGCTTAAGGACAGGTTCCGAATACGAGCAGTACTTC.

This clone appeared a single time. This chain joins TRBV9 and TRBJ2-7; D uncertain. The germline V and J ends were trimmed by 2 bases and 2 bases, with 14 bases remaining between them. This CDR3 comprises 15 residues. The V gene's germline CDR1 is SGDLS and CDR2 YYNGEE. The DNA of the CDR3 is TGTGCCAGCAGCGTTGACGGGCTAGTCCCCTACGAGCAGTACTTC. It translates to CASSVDGLVPYEQYF. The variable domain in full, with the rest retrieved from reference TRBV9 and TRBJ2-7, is DSGVTQTPKHLITATGQRVTLRCSPRSGDLSVYWYQQSLDQGLQFLIQYYNGEERAKGNILERFSAQQFPDLHSELNLSSLELGDSALYFCASSVDGLVPYEQYFGPGTRLTVT.

CDR3 amino acids: CATSRDSFRDRTDTQYF. The CDR3, as DNA: TGTGCCACCAGCAGAGATTCTTTCAGGGATCGGACAGATACGCAGTATTTT. V usage is TRBV15 and J usage is TRBJ2-3; TRBD1 is a possible D gene (5 bases). The CDR3 has 17 amino acids. The V end lost 0 bases, the J end lost 3 bases, and 16 bases lay between the germline ends. The germline V gene has CDR1 LNHNV and CDR2 YYDKDF (reference sequence). The complete variable domain, with remaining parts taken from reference TRBV15 and TRBJ2-3, reads DAMVIQNPRYQVTQFGKPVTLSCSQTLNHNVMYWYQQKSSQAPKLLFHYYDKDFNNEADTPDNFQSRRPNTSFCFLDIRSPGLGDTAMYLCATSRDSFRDRTDTQYFGPGTRLTVL.

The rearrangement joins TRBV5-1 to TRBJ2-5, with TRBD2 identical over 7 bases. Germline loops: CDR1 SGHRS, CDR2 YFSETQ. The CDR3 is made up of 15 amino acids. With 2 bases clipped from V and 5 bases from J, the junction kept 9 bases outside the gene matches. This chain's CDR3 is CASSLAGSWGETQYF. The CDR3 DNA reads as TGCGCCAGCAGCTTAGCGGGATCCTGGGGGGAGACCCAGTACTTC.

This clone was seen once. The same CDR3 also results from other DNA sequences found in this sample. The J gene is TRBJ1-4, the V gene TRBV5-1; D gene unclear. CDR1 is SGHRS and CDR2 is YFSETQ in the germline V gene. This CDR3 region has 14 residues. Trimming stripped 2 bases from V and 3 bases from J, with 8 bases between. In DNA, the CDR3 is TGCGCCAGCAGCTTCGGCCAGCCTAATGAAAAACTGTTTTTT. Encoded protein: CASSFGQPNEKLFF.

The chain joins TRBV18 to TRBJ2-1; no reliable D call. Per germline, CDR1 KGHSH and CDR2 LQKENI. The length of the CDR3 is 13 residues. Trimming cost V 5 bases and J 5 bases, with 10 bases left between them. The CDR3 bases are TGTGCCAGCTCAACCGGGCTGAACAATGAGCAGTTCTTC. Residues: CASSTGLNNEQFF.

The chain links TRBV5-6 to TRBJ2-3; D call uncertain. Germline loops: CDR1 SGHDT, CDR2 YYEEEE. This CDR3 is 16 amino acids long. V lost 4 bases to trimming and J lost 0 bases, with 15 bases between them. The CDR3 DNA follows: TGTGCCAGCAGCCCCCTCTGGGGTCCTAGCACAGATACGCAGTATTTT. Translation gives CASSPLWGPSTDTQYF.

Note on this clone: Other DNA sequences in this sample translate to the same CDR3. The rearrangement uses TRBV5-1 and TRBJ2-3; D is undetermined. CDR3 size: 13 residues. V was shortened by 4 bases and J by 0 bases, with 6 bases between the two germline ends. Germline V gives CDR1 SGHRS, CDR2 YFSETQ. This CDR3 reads CASSKDSTDTQYF. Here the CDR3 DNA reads TGCGCCAGCAGCAAGGACAGCACAGATACGCAGTATTTT.

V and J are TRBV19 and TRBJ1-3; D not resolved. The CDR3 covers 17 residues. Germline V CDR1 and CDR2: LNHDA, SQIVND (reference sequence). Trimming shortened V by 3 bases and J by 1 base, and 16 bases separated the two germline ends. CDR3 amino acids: CASSILTGDVSGNTIYF. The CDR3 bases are TGTGCCAGTAGTATCCTCACGGGAGATGTTTCTGGAAACACCATATATTTT.

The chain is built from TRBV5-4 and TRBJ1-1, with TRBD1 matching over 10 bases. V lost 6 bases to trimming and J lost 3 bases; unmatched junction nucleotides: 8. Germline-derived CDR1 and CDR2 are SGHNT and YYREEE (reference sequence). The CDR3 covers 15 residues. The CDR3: CASTGGQGTYTEAFF. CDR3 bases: TGTGCCAGCACTGGGGGACAGGGGACTTACACTGAAGCTTTCTTT.

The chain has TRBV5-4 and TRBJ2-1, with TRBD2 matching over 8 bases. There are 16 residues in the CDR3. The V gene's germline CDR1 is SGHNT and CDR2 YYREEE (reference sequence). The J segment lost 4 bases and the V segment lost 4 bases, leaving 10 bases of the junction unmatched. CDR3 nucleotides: TGTGCCAGCAGCCCCCGGTCACTAGCGGTTTACAATGAGCAGTTCTTC. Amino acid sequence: CASSPRSLAVYNEQFF.

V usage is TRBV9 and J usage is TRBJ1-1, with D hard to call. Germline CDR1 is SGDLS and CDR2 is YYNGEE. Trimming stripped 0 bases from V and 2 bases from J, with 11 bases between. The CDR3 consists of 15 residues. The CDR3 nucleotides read TGTGCCAGCAGCGTAGGAGGGCCCCTCAACACTGAAGCTTTCTTT. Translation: CASSVGGPLNTEAFF.

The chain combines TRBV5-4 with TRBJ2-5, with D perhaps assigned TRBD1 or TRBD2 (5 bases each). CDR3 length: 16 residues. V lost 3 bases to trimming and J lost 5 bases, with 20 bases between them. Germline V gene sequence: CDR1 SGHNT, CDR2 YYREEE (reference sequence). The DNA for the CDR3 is TGTGCCAGCAGCTCAGATCCCGGGTGGGACGCGGAGACCCAGTACTTC. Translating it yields CASSSDPGWDAETQYF.

The CDR3 is CASTGRGTGGSNQPQHF. CDR3 sequence (DNA): TGTGCCAGCACCGGGCGGGGGACAGGGGGCAGCAATCAGCCCCAGCATTTT. This sequence joins TRBV2 and TRBJ1-5; 12 nucleotides line up with TRBD1. From germline, CDR1 is SNHLY and CDR2 FYNNEI. Trimming at V came to 7 bases and at J to 1 base, leaving 8 bases not matched to a gene. The CDR3 contains 17 residues.

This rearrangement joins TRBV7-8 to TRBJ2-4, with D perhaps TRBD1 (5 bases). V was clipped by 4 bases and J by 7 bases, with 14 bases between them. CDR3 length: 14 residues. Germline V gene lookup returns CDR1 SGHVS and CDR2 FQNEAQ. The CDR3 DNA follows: TGTGCCAGCAGCTCCTACGGGTCAGGGAACATTCAGTACTTC. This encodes CASSSYGSGNIQYF.

CDR3 DNA: TGTGCCAGCTCACCGACGGGACAGGGGATGAACAATGAGCAGTTCTTC. This gives the protein CASSPTGQGMNNEQFF. This chain joins TRBV18 and TRBJ2-1; 10 bases agree with TRBD1. CDR1 and CDR2 (germline): KGHSH, LQKENI. Trimming took 3 bases from V and 5 from J; bases not matched to a gene: 7. There are 16 residues in the CDR3. Together with reference TRBV18 and TRBJ2-1, the CDR3 gives the full variable domain: NAGVMQNPRHLVRRRGQEARLRCSPMKGHSHVYWYRQLPEEGLKFMVYLQKENIIDESGMPKERFSAEFPKEGPSILRIQQVVRGDSAAYFCASSPTGQGMNNEQFFGPGTRLTVL.

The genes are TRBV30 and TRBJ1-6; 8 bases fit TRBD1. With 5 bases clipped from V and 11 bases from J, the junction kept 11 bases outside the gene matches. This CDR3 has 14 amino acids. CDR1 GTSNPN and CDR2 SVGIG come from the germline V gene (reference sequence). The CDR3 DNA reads TGTGCCTGGGGAACCGGGACAGGAGGGACACCCCTCCACTTT. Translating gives CAWGTGTGGTPLHF.

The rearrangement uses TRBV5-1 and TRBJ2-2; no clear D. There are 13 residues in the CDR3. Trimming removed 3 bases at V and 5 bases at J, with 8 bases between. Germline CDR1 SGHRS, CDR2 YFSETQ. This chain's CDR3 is CASSSAQTGELFF. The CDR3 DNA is TGCGCCAGCAGCTCGGCCCAAACCGGGGAGCTGTTTTTT.

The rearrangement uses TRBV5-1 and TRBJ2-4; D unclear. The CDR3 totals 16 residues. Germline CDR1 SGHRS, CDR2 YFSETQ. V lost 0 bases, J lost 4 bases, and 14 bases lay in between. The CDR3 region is CASSLGPAVSKNIQYF. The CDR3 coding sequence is TGCGCCAGCAGCTTGGGGCCCGCGGTGTCTAAAAACATTCAGTACTTC.

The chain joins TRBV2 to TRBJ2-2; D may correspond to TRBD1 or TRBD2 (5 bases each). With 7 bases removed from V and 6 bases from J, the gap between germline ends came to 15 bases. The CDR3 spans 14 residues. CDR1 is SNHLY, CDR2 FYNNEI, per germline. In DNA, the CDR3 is TGTGCCAGCACCGAAATGGGGGTTGCCGGGGAGCTGTTTTTT. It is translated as CASTEMGVAGELFF.

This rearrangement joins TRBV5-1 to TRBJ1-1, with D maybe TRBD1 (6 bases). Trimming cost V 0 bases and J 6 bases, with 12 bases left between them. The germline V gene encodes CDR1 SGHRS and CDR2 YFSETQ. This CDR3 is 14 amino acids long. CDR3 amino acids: CASSLAGQRSEAFF. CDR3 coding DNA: TGCGCCAGCAGCTTGGCCGGACAGAGATCTGAAGCTTTCTTT. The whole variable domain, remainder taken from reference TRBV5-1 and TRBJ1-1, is KAGVTQTPRYLIKTRGQQVTLSCSPISGHRSVSWYQQTPGQGLQFLFEYFSETQRNKGNFPGRFSGRQFSNSRSEMNVSTLELGDSALYLCASSLAGQRSEAFFGQGTRLTVV.

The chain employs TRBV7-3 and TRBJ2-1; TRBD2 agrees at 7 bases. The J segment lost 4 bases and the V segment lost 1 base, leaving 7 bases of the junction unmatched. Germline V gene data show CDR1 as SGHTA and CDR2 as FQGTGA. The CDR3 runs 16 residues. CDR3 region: CASSLIAGAFYNEQFF. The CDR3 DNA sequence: TGTGCCAGCAGCTTAATCGCGGGAGCTTTTTACAATGAGCAGTTCTTC.

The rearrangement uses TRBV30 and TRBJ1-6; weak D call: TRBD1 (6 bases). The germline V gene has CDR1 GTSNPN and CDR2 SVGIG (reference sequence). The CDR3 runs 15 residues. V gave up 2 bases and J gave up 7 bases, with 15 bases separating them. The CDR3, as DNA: TGTGCCTGGAGTTCTCAGGGGACGGGAAATTCACCCCTCCACTTT. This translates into CAWSSQGTGNSPLHF.

CDR3 coding DNA: TGTGCCAGCAGCTTGGCGGCGGGGGGGTACAATGAGCAGTTCTTC. Protein sequence: CASSLAAGGYNEQFF. The chain uses TRBV5-4 and TRBJ2-1; 9 bases align to TRBD2. After removal of 0 bases from V and 4 bases from J, the junction contained 2 bases not matched to a gene. CDR1 and CDR2 (germline): SGHNT, YYREEE (reference sequence). This CDR3 region has 15 residues.